This T cell receptor (beta chain) was obtained from a study of T-cell memory formation after mild COVID-19. Study context: The TCR clusters were mostly specific to one donor.

V dropped 5 bases and J dropped 3 bases, with 14 bases sitting between them. Germline CDR1 reads SGHTA; CDR2 reads FQGNSA. The CDR3 extends over 15 amino acids. Overall study findings and caveats: Within pre-infection memory, some responding clones were found, suggesting cross-reactive memory joined. Second-wave clones that peaked on day 37 lacked confirmed SARS-CoV-2 specificity.

This clonotype was counted only a few times. What it recognizes is unknown. 5'RACE with constant-segment primers yielded barcoded, UMI-tagged TCR alpha and TCR beta cDNA libraries. TCRdb called the 5' RACE reads again in MiXCR, with one record for every CDR3 protein. The profile shows approximately 40,000 distinct CDR3 sequences, 9.5% to 12% of them singletons. The V and J genes are TRBV7-2 and TRBJ1-5, with a tentative D call TRBD1 (6 bases). The specimen was PBMCs or a T cell subset sorted from them (not recorded which). The receptor's source is a man aged 18-30 years who had mild COVID-19 (a few samples of this study predate the infection). Cell type and time point are not known. CDR3 residues: CASSPRTAYNQPQHF. CDR3 sequence (DNA): TGTGCCAGCAGCCCAAGGACAGCCTACAATCAGCCCCAGCATTTT. The complete variable domain, with remaining parts taken from reference TRBV7-2 and TRBJ1-5, reads GAGVSQSPSNKVTEKGKDVELRCDPISGHTALYWYRQSLGQGLEFLIYFQGNSAPDKSGLPSDRFSAERTGGSVSTLTIQRTQQEDSAVYLCASSPRTAYNQPQHFGDGTRLSIL.